Reported below is one T cell receptor (beta chain). This entry is derived from a study of blood T cell repertoires in COVID-19. The wider study: The United States, Italy and Spain were the sources of the acute and convalescent COVID-19 samples. From T cells, B-cell-depleted T cells, or PBMCs came the material, which was cDNA or gDNA.

In the authors' workflow: Reference gene primer amplification in the assay estimated nucleated cell counts. TCRdb's copy holds only in-frame clones and misses some; the assay was immunoSEQ multiplex PCR. From that table come the V and J calls and clone size; the DNA was used to work out D and trimming. The table shows 150,000 or so clones, with about 74% occurring only once. Germline lookup yields CDR1 MNHEY and CDR2 SMNVEV (reference sequence). V lost 2 bases and J lost 1, with 12 bases in between. This CDR3 has 15 residues. Source material: peripheral blood. V usage is TRBV27 and J usage is TRBJ2-7, with a possible D match to TRBD2 (6 bases). The TCR originated in a woman aged 80 or older with acute or convalescent COVID-19. The CDR3 region is CASSLMGLTSYEQYF. The DNA for the CDR3 is TGTGCCAGCAGTTTAATGGGACTGACATCCTACGAGCAGTACTTC.